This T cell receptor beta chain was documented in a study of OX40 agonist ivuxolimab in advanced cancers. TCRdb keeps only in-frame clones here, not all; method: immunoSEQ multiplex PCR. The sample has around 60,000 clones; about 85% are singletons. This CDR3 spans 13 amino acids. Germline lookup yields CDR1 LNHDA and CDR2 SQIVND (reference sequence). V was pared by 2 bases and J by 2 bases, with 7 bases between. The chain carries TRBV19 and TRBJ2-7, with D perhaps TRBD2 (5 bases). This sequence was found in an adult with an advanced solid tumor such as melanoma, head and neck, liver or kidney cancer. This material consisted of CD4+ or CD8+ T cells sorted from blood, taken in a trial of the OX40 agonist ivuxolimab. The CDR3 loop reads CASSIPGAYEQYF. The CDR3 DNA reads TGTGCCAGTAGTATACCCGGGGCCTACGAGCAGTACTTC.